This T cell receptor (beta chain) came from a study of cytomegalovirus exposure and HLA in healthy donors. For the study at large: It was reported in a later analysis that the same platform had been used for the roughly 110 validation repertoires as for the 666 first-cohort repertoires. Study-level results: Subsequent analysis showed first-cohort TCR clusters tending to co-occur in around 130 validation repertoires.

Trimming took 4 bases from V and 0 from J; bases not matched to a gene: 7. CDR1 is LNHDA and CDR2 is SQIVND in the germline V gene (reference sequence). This CDR3 is 17 amino acids long. Produced via immunoSEQ multiplex PCR; TCRdb's table is partial and in-frame only. Seen here are around 100,000 clones, around 85% observed once, and the top ten hold more than 20%. Turning to this clone: Its antigen is as yet unknown.

The sample comprised PBMCs. The V gene is TRBV19, the J gene TRBJ1-5; 9 nucleotides align to TRBD1. The sequence derives from a young man in good health and CMV-seropositive. The CDR3 protein is CASSNRGRAYSNQPQHF. Written as DNA, the CDR3 is TGTGCCAGTAGTAACAGGGGGCGAGCTTATAGCAATCAGCCCCAGCATTTT.